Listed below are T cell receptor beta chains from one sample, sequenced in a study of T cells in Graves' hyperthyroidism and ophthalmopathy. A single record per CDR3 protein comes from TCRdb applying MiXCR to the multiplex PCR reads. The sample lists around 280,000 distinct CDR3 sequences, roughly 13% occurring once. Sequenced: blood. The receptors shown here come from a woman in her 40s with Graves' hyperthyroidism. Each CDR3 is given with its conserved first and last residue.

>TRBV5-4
CASSLGVKVNTEAFF
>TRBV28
CASTASGTVAYEQYF
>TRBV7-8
CASSRLAGTPTVQYF
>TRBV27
CASSTLGHMETQYF
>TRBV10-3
CATTLGTSGRADEQFF
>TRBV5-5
CASGLAGEKTQYF
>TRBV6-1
CASRGSGTDTQYF
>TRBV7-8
CASSLAGTIPDTQYF
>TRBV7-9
CASSLDRGRAFF
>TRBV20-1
CSAIYSGRSYEQYF
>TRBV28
CASRLGPNTYEQYF
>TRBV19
CASSIEVGQGADQPQHF
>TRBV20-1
CSATSVGVVYGYTF
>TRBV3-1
CASSQSGGPDTQYF
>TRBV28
CASSSPTEAKNIQYF
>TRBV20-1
CSARDWLAGGQETQYF
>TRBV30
CAWGQGGNEQYF
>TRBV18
CASSSIRADTEAFF
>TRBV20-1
CSARDTSLQENYGYTF
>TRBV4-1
CASSQVPTLSPEQYF
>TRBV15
CATSRAKLYEQYF
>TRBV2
CASSPGQMNTGELFF
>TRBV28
CASSPGSRHTDTQYF
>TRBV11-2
CASSLNSGRAQETQYF